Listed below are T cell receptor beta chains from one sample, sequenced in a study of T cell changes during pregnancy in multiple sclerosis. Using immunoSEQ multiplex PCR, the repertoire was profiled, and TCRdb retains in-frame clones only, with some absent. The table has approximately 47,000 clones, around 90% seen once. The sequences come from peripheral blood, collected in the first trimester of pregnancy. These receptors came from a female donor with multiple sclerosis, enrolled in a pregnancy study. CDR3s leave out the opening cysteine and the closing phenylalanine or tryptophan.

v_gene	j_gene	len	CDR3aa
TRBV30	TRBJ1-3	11	AWLRGYGNTIY
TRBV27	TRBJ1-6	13	ASSPHGSRNSPLH
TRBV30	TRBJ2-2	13	AWAGGGVHAGELF
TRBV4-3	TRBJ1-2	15	ASSTRWEGGGGYGYT
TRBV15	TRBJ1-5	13	ATSRDPSGNQPQH
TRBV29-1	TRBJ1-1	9	SVTANTEAF
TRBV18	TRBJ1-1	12	ASSLDRGVTEAF
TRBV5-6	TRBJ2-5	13	ASSPLGEYQETQY
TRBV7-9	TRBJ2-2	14	ASSRLPGLNTGELF
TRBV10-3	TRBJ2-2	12	AISPGLNTGELF